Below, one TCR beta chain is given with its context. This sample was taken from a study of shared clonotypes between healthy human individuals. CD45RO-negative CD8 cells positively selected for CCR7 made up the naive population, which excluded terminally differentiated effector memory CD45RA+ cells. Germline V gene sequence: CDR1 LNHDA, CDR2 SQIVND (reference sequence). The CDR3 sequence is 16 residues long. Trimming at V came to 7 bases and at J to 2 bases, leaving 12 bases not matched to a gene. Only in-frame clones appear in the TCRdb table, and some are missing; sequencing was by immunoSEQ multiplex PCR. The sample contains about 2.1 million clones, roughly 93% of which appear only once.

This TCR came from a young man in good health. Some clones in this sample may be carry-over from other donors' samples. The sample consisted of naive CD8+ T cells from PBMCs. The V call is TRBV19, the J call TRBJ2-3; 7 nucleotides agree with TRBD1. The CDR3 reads CASTMHRDSHTDTQYF. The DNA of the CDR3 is TGTGCCAGTACGATGCACCGGGACAGTCACACAGATACGCAGTATTTT.